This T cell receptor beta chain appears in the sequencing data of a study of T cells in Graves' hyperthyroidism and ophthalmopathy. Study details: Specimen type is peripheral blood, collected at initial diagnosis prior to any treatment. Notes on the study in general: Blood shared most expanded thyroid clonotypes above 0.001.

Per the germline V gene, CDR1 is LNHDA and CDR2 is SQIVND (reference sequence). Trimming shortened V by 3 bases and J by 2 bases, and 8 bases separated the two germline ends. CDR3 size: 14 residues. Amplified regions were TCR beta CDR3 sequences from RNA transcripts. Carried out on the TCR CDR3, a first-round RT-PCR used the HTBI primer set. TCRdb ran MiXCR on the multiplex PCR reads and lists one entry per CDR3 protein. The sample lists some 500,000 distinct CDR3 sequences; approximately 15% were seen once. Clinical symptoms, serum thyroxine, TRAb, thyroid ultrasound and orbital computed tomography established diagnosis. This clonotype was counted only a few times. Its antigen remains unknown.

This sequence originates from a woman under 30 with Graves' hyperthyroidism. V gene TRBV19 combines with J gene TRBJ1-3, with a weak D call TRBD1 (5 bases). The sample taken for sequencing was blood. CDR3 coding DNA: TGTGCCAGTAGTATCGGGGGTGCTGGAAACACCATATATTTT. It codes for CASSIGGAGNTIYF. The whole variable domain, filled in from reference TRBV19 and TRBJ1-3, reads DGGITQSPKYLFRKEGQNVTLSCEQNLNHDAMYWYRQDPGQGLRLIYYSQIVNDFQKGDIAEGYSVSREKKESFPLTVTSAQKNPTAFYLCASSIGGAGNTIYFGEGSWLTVV.